This record looks at one T cell receptor beta chain sequence and its context. The antigen remains unidentified. Only in-frame clones appear in the TCRdb table, and some are missing; sequencing was by immunoSEQ multiplex PCR. This sample carries 30,000 to 40,000 clones, over 75% of them seen once, and the ten largest clones take approximately 15%. The germline V and J ends were trimmed by 6 bases and 0 bases, with 17 bases remaining between them. CDR3 size: 17 residues. Germline lookup yields CDR1 MNHEY and CDR2 SMNVEV (reference sequence). This entry comes from a study of lymphopenia after photon versus proton radiotherapy. Study conclusions and caveats: Authors raise, but do not show, better survival with proton therapy. A bigger post-nadir fall in TCR diversity correlated inversely with survival time in deceased patients. Photon-treated patients lost naive T cells and TCR diversity; proton-treated stayed stable.

This clonotype originated in a woman in her 70s with pancreatic cancer. The V gene is TRBV27, the J gene TRBJ1-4; D ambiguous. This specimen was peripheral blood, taken from a patient treated with proton-based radiotherapy. The CDR3 here is CASSKNEGRSTNEKLFF. Written as DNA, the CDR3 is TGTGCCAGCAGCAAGAACGAGGGCCGGTCAACTAATGAAAAACTGTTTTTT. Looking up the rest from reference TRBV27 and TRBJ1-4 gives the full variable domain: EAQVTQNPRYLITVTGKKLTVTCSQNMNHEYMSWYRQDPGLGLRQIYYSMNVEVTDKGDVPEGYKVSRKEKRNFPLILESPSPNQTSLYFCASSKNEGRSTNEKLFFGSGTQLSVL.